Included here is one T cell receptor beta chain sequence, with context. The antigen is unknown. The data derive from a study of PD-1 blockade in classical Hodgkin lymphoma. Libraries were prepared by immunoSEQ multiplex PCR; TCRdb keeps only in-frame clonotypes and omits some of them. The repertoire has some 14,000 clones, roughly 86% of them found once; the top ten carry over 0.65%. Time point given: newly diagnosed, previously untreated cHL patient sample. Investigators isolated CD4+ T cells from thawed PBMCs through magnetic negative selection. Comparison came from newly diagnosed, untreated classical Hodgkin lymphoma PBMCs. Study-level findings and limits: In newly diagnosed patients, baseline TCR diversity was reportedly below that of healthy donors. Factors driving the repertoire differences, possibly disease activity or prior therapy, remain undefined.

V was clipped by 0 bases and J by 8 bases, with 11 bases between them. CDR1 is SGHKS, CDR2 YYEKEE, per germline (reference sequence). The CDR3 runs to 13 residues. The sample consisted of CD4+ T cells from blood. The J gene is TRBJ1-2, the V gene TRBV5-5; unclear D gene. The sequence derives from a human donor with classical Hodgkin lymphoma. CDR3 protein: CASSLVRSWGYTF. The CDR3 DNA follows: TGTGCCAGCAGCTTGGTTCGATCTTGGGGCTACACCTTC.